In its sample, the clone carrying this T cell receptor beta chain was seen once. Its antigen is unidentified. Primers: 60 V beta forward and 13 J beta reverse. Repertoires were generated with immunoSEQ multiplex PCR, while TCRdb's copy carries only in-frame clones and drops some. This sample has about 65,000 clones; roughly 86% occur once, and the top ten carry 11%. This record comes from a study of glioma-infiltrating T cells after dendritic cell vaccination. On the study more broadly: Autologous tumor lysate-pulsed dendritic cell vaccination was given between the early 2000s and the early 2010s. Overall study results and limits: TCR clonality showed no direct relationship with survival.

The CDR3 has 15 amino acids. The V gene's germline CDR1 is MNHNY and CDR2 SVGAGI (reference sequence). V was shortened by 2 bases and J by 8 bases, with 16 bases between the two germline ends. The time point denotes: after dendritic cell vaccination, including at tumor progression/relapse. Patients had residual fresh-frozen tumor tissue and more than two years of survival data. This specimen was blood, taken after dendritic cell vaccination. J is TRBJ1-3 and V is TRBV6-6; D remains unclear. The origin of this receptor is a human donor with glioblastoma. In DNA, the CDR3 is TGTGCCAGCAGTTACATTCATCCTAGCGGGGACACCATATATTTT. This gives the protein CASSYIHPSGDTIYF.